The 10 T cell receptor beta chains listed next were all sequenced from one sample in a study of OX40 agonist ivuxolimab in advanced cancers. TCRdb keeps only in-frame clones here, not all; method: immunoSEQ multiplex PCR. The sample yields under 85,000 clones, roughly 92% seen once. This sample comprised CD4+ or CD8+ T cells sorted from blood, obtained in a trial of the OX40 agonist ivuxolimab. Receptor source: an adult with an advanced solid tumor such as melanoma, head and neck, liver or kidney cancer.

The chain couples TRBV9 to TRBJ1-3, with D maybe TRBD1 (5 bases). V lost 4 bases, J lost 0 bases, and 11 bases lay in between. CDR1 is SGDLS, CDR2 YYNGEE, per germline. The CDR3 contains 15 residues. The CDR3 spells CASSSGGNSGNTIYF. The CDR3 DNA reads TGTGCCAGCAGCTCGGGGGGGAACTCTGGAAACACCATATATTTT.

CDR3 coding DNA: TGTGCCAGCAGCTTAGCGCTGAAGGGGCCGGATGGCTACACCTTC. Protein sequence: CASSLALKGPDGYTF. The chain carries TRBV7-9 and TRBJ1-2; TRBD1 is a possible D gene (5 bases). The CDR3 is made up of 15 amino acids. The V end was cut by 0 bases, the J end by 6 bases, with 14 bases between. Germline V CDR1 and CDR2: SEHNR, FQNEAQ (reference sequence).

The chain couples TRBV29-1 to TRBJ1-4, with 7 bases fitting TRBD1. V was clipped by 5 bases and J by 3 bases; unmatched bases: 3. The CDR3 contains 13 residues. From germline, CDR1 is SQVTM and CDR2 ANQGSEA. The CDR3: CSVHRGANEKLFF. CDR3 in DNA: TGCAGCGTTCACAGGGGAGCTAATGAAAAACTGTTTTTT.

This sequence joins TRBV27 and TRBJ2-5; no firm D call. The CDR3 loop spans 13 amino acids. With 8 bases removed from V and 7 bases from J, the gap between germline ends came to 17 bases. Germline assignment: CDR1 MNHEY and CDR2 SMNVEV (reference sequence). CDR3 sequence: CASSVGSFGTQYF. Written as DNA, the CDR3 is TGTGCCAGCTCCGTCGGGTCCTTCGGGACCCAGTACTTC.

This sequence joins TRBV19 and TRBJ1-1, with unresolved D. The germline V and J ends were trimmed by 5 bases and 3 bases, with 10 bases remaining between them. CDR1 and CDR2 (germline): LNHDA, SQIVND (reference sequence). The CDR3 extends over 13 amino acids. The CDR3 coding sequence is TGTGCCAGTAGTCGGGCTTGGGACACTGAAGCTTTCTTT. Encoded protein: CASSRAWDTEAFF. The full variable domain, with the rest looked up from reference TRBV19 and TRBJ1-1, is DGGITQSPKYLFRKEGQNVTLSCEQNLNHDAMYWYRQDPGQGLRLIYYSQIVNDFQKGDIAEGYSVSREKKESFPLTVTSAQKNPTAFYLCASSRAWDTEAFFGQGTRLTVV.

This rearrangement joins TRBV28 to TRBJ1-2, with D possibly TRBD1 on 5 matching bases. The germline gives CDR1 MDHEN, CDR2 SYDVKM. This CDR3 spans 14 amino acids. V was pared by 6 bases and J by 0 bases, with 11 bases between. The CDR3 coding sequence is TGTGCCAGCAGCTTAGGGGAAACTAACTATGGCTACACCTTC. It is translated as CASSLGETNYGYTF.

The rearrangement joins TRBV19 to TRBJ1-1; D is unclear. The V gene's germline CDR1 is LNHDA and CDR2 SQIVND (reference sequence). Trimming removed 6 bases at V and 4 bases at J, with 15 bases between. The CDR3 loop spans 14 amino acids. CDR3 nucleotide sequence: TGTGCCAGTAGCCTTTCAGCGGTCTTCACTGAAGCTTTCTTT. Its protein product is CASSLSAVFTEAFF. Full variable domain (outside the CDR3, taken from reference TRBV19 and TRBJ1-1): DGGITQSPKYLFRKEGQNVTLSCEQNLNHDAMYWYRQDPGQGLRLIYYSQIVNDFQKGDIAEGYSVSREKKESFPLTVTSAQKNPTAFYLCASSLSAVFTEAFFGQGTRLTVV.

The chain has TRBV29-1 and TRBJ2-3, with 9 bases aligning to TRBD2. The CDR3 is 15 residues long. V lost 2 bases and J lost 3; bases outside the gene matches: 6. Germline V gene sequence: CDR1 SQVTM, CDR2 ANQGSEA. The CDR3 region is CSVEIERGATDTQYF. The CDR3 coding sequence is TGCAGCGTTGAAATTGAGCGGGGGGCGACAGATACGCAGTATTTT.

The CDR3 bases are TGTGCCAGCAGCACATCGGGGGGGCAGGGAGAGCAGTTCTTC. This encodes CASSTSGGQGEQFF. The rearrangement uses TRBV7-9 and TRBJ2-1; 8 bases match TRBD2. This CDR3 has 14 residues. Germline trimming cut 5 bases from V and 10 bases from J; bases unmatched to any gene: 10. Germline V gene data show CDR1 as SEHNR and CDR2 as FQNEAQ (reference sequence).

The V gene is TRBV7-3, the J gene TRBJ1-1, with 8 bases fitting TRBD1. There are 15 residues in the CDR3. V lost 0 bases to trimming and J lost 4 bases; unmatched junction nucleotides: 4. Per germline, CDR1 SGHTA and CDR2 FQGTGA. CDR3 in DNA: TGTGCCAGCAGCTTAACGGGGCAGGGGGCCACTGAAGCTTTCTTT. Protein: CASSLTGQGATEAFF. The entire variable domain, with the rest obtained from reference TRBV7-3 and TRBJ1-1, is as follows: GAGVSQTPSNKVTEKGKYVELRCDPISGHTALYWYRQSLGQGPEFLIYFQGTGAADDSGLPNDRFFAVRPEGSVSTLKIQRTERGDSAVYLCASSLTGQGATEAFFGQGTRLTVV.